This T cell receptor (beta chain) was recovered during a study of shared clonotypes between healthy human individuals. Germline values: CDR1 SNHLY, CDR2 FYNNEI. The CDR3 has 12 amino acids. With 8 bases removed from V and 0 bases from J, the gap between germline ends came to 8 bases. Naive CD8 populations comprised CD45RO-negative cells positively selected for CCR7, excluding terminally differentiated effector memory CD45RA+ cells. Adult Caucasians living in Nashville, Tennessee made up all of the donors. The test was conducted at deep level. About 200 ng DNA, 30,000 or so T cell genomes, went into each sorted-subset replicate PCR. Data came from immunoSEQ multiplex PCR; TCRdb stores just in-frame clones and leaves some out. The sample lists about 2 million clones, approximately 94% occurring once. A single count supports this clone.

The chain has TRBV2 and TRBJ2-7; TRBD1 is a possible D gene (6 bases). Material for sequencing was naive CD8+ T cells sorted from blood. The source is a man in his late teens or twenties in good health. The CDR3 protein is CASADSSYEQYF. Written as DNA, the CDR3 is TGTGCCAGCGCGGACAGCTCCTACGAGCAGTACTTC.